These 6 T cell receptor beta chains share one sample of origin, sequenced in a study of CD8 T cells in ankylosing spondylitis. TCRdb used MiXCR to reprocess the 5' RACE reads, holding one entry per CDR3 protein. This table has 40,000 or so distinct CDR3 sequences, about 2.5% appearing once. The sequencing sample was made of blood, either unsorted or a sorted T cell fraction (not recorded which). These receptors came from a male donor with ankylosing spondylitis or in good health (not recorded which).

This clonotype was detected ten times or more. The chain combines TRBV9 with TRBJ1-4; D call uncertain. Trimming shortened V by 0 bases and J by 10 bases, and 7 bases separated the two germline ends. There are 12 residues in the CDR3. In germline, CDR1 is SGDLS, CDR2 YYNGEE. In DNA form, the CDR3 reads TGTGCCAGCAGCGTAGCTAGAGGAAAACTGTTTTTT. It encodes CASSVARGKLFF.

This clonotype was detected ten times or more. V usage is TRBV9 and J usage is TRBJ2-7; D possibly matches TRBD1 or TRBD2 (5 bases each). In germline, CDR1 is SGDLS, CDR2 YYNGEE. The CDR3 runs to 15 residues. Trimming pared 2 bases from V and 2 bases from J, leaving 14 bases between. CDR3 protein: CASSVTDGTTYEQYF. The DNA for the CDR3 is TGTGCCAGCAGCGTGACTGACGGGACCACCTACGAGCAGTACTTC.

This clonotype was observed at least ten times. The chain has TRBV9 and TRBJ2-5, with 10 bases matching TRBD1. Germline CDR1 and CDR2: SGDLS and YYNGEE. Trimming at V came to 3 bases and at J to 5 bases, leaving 10 bases not matched to a gene. CDR3 length: 16 amino acids. CDR3 coding DNA: TGTGCCAGCAGCGAAGGGGGAGGACAGGGGGGTGAGACCCAGTACTTC. Translation: CASSEGGGQGGETQYF.

At least ten counts were recorded for this clonotype. The genes are TRBV9 and TRBJ2-2; tentatively, D is TRBD1 or TRBD2 (5 bases each). CDR1 SGDLS and CDR2 YYNGEE come from the germline V gene. V was trimmed by 3 bases and J by 3 bases, leaving 15 bases between them. CDR3 length: 16 amino acids. The CDR3 DNA reads TGTGCCAGCAGCGCCCGAATGGGACCAGACACCGGGGAGCTGTTTTTT. Protein product: CASSARMGPDTGELFF.

This clonotype was observed many times. The V gene is TRBV9, the J gene TRBJ2-7; D is perhaps TRBD1 or TRBD2 (6 bases each). CDR1 is SGDLS, CDR2 YYNGEE, per germline. Trimming took 4 bases from V and 2 from J, leaving 13 bases between them. The CDR3 sequence is 14 residues long. Written as DNA, the CDR3 is TGTGCCAGCAGCCCCCGGGGGCCCACCTACGAGCAGTACTTC. It encodes CASSPRGPTYEQYF.

This clonotype was counted ten times or more. V gene TRBV9 combines with J gene TRBJ2-7, with 11 bases that match TRBD2. The CDR3 runs to 17 residues. V gave up 2 bases and J gave up 2 bases; unmatched junction bases: 9. CDR1 is SGDLS, CDR2 YYNGEE, per germline. CDR3 region: CASSVGLSSGRPYEQYF. The CDR3 bases are TGTGCCAGCAGCGTGGGCCTCTCTAGCGGGAGGCCCTACGAGCAGTACTTC.